This is a list of T cell receptor beta chains from one sample in a study of T cell clones after liver transplantation. Here immunoSEQ multiplex PCR was the method, and the copy in TCRdb shows in-frame clones only, minus some. The sample records about 75,000 clones, around 84% being singletons. Here the sequenced sample was CD4+ T cells from blood, taken about 50 months after liver transplant. The receptors originated from a human patient who received a liver transplant. Some T cells may be transferred from the graft donor. Both conserved end residues are part of each CDR3. A D gene is named only where the DNA matches it firmly. Clone size is shown for a subset of rows, as once, few, many or a class of expanded clone.

abundance: NA
v_gene: TRBV11-1
d_gene: NA
j_gene: TRBJ1-3
CDR3nt: TGTGCCAGCAGCTCGGACGGAGACTCTGGAAACACCATATATTTT
CDR3aa: CASSSDGDSGNTIYF

abundance: NA
v_gene: TRBV15
d_gene: NA
j_gene: TRBJ2-3
CDR3nt: TGTGCCACCAGCAGAGATCTTAGGGATACGCAGTATTTT
CDR3aa: CATSRDLRDTQYF

abundance: few
v_gene: TRBV14
d_gene: TRBD1
j_gene: TRBJ2-7
CDR3nt: TGTGCCAGCAGCCAAGTCTGGACAGGGGCCGCCCGGAATCCCGCGCCGTACTTC
CDR3aa: CASSQVWTGAARNPAPYF

abundance: NA
v_gene: TRBV6-1
d_gene: TRBD2
j_gene: TRBJ2-1
CDR3nt: TGTGCCAGCAGTGAAGCTGGCGGGAGAGGCGATGAGCAGTTCTTC
CDR3aa: CASSEAGGRGDEQFF

abundance: once
v_gene: TRBV6-1
d_gene: TRBD1
j_gene: TRBJ1-2
CDR3nt: TGTGCCAGCAGTGATCCGGGACAGGGTCGTGGCTACACCTTC
CDR3aa: CASSDPGQGRGYTF

abundance: NA
v_gene: TRBV6-5
d_gene: TRBD1
j_gene: TRBJ2-7
CDR3nt: TGTGCCAGCCCGACCCGGGACAGGGGAGACGAGCAGTACTTC
CDR3aa: CASPTRDRGDEQYF

abundance: NA
v_gene: TRBV7-9
d_gene: TRBD2
j_gene: TRBJ2-5
CDR3nt: TGTGCCAGCAGCTTCACCGGGACTAGGGGGGAGACCCAGTACTTC
CDR3aa: CASSFTGTRGETQYF

abundance: NA
v_gene: TRBV7-9
d_gene: NA
j_gene: TRBJ2-6
CDR3nt: TGTGCCAGCAGCGGAATGGAGGCCAACGTCCTGACTTTC
CDR3aa: CASSGMEANVLTF

abundance: NA
v_gene: TRBV5-1
d_gene: NA
j_gene: TRBJ2-2
CDR3nt: TGCGCCAGCAGCTTGGCCCTGATCTCTAGCGGGGAGCTGTTTTTT
CDR3aa: CASSLALISSGELFF

abundance: NA
v_gene: TRBV5-1
d_gene: TRBD1
j_gene: TRBJ2-7
CDR3nt: TGCGCCAGCAAGACGGCAGGGGGCAAGGGCTCCTACGAGCAGTACTTC
CDR3aa: CASKTAGGKGSYEQYF

abundance: NA
v_gene: TRBV29-1
d_gene: TRBD1
j_gene: TRBJ1-1
CDR3nt: TGCAGCGTGGATGGACAGGGAGTGGAAGCTTTCTTT
CDR3aa: CSVDGQGVEAFF

abundance: NA
v_gene: TRBV14
d_gene: NA
j_gene: TRBJ2-6
CDR3nt: TGTGCCAGCAGCCAACTACAGGGAGTCGCTTCTGGGGCCAACGTCCTGACTTTC
CDR3aa: CASSQLQGVASGANVLTF

abundance: NA
v_gene: TRBV20-1
d_gene: NA
j_gene: TRBJ1-5
CDR3nt: TGCAGTGCTAAGGGCCCGCCCCAGCATTTT
CDR3aa: CSAKGPPQHF

abundance: NA
v_gene: TRBV18
d_gene: TRBD2
j_gene: TRBJ2-7
CDR3nt: TGTGCCAGCTCAAGCAGCCTAACTAGCGGGAGTAGCGAGCAGTACTTC
CDR3aa: CASSSSLTSGSSEQYF

abundance: NA
v_gene: TRBV5-8
d_gene: NA
j_gene: TRBJ2-1
CDR3nt: TGTGCCAGCAACCCAGGGAGCTCCTACAATGAGCAGTTCTTC
CDR3aa: CASNPGSSYNEQFF

abundance: NA
v_gene: TRBV4-1
d_gene: TRBD2
j_gene: TRBJ2-3
CDR3nt: TGCGCCAGCCGGACTAGCGTCGAAGATACGCAGTATTTT
CDR3aa: CASRTSVEDTQYF

abundance: NA
v_gene: TRBV7-9
d_gene: NA
j_gene: TRBJ1-2
CDR3nt: TGTGCCAGCAGCTTAGGCTCAGACTATGGCTACACCTTC
CDR3aa: CASSLGSDYGYTF

abundance: NA
v_gene: TRBV19
d_gene: NA
j_gene: TRBJ2-5
CDR3nt: TGTGCCAGTAGTATAGCTGTCCCCTCCCAAGAGACCCAGTACTTC
CDR3aa: CASSIAVPSQETQYF

abundance: NA
v_gene: TRBV11-2
d_gene: TRBD2
j_gene: TRBJ2-1
CDR3nt: TGTGCCAGCAGCCTCAGGACGGCCAGACTAGCGGGGCACAATGAGCAGTTCTTC
CDR3aa: CASSLRTARLAGHNEQFF

abundance: NA
v_gene: TRBV5-6
d_gene: NA
j_gene: TRBJ1-4
CDR3nt: TGTGCCAGCAGCTCCGGGTCTCTATCAATTTTC
CDR3aa: CASSSGSLSIF

abundance: NA
v_gene: TRBV19
d_gene: NA
j_gene: TRBJ2-1
CDR3nt: TGTGCCAGTAGTATATCCCCCAATACCTACAATGAGCAGTTCTTC
CDR3aa: CASSISPNTYNEQFF

abundance: few
v_gene: TRBV9
d_gene: NA
j_gene: TRBJ2-7
CDR3nt: TGTGCCAGCAGCCCCGACAGCATTTCCTCCTACGAGCAGTACTTC
CDR3aa: CASSPDSISSYEQYF